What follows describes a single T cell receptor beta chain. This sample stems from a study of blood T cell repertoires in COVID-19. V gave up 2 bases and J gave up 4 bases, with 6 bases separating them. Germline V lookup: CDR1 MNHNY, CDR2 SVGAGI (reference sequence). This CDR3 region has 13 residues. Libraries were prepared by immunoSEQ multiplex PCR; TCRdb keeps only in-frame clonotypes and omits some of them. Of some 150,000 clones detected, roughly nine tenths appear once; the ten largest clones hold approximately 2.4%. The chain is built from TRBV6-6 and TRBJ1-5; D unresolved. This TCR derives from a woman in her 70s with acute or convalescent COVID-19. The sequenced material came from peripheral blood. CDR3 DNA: TGTGCCAGCAGTTACGGAGGGAATCAGCCCCAGCATTTT. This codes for CASSYGGNQPQHF.